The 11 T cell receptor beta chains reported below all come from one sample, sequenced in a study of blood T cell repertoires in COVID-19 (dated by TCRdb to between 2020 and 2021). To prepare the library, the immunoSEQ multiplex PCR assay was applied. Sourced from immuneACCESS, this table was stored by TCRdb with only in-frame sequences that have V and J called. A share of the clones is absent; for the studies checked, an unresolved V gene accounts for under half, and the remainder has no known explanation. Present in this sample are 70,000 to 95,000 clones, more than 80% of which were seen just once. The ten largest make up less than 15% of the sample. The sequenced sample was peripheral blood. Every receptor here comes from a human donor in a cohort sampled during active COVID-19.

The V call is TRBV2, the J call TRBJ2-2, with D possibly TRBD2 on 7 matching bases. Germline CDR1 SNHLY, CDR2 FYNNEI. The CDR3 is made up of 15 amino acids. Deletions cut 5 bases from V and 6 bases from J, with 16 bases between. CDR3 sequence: CASSPWGGLSGELFF. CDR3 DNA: TGTGCCAGCAGTCCCTGGGGGGGCTTGTCCGGGGAGCTGTTTTTT.

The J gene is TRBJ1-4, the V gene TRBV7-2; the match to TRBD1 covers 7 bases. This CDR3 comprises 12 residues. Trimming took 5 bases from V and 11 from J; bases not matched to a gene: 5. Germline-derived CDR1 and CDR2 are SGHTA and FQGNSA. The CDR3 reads CASSTPGQKLFF. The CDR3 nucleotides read TGTGCCAGCAGCACACCGGGACAGAAACTGTTTTTT.

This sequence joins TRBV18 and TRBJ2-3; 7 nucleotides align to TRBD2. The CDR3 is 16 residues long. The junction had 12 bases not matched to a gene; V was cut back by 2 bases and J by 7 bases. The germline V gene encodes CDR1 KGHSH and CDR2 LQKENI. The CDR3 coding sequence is TGTGCCAGCTCACCATGGGATCGCGGGAGTATGAATACGCAGTATTTT. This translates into CASSPWDRGSMNTQYF.

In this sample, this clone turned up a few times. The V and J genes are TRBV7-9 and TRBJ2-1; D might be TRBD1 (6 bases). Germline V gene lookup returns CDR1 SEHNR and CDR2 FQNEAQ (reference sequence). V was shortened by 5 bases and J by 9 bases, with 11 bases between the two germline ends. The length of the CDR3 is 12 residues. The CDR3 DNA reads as TGTGCCAGCAGCGCCGGGACACCTGAGCAGTTCTTC. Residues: CASSAGTPEQFF.

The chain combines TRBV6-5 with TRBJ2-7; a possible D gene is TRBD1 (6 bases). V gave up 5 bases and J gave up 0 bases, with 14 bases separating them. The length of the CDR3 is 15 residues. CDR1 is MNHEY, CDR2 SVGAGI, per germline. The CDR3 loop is CASSRGQFSSYEQYF. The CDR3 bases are TGTGCCAGCAGTCGAGGACAGTTCAGCTCCTACGAGCAGTACTTC.

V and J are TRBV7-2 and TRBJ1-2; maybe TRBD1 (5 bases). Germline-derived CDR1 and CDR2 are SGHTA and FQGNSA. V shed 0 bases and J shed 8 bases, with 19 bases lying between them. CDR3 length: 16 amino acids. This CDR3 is CASSLARGGSSGGYTF. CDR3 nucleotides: TGTGCCAGCAGCTTAGCGCGGGGGGGGTCTTCAGGAGGCTACACCTTC.

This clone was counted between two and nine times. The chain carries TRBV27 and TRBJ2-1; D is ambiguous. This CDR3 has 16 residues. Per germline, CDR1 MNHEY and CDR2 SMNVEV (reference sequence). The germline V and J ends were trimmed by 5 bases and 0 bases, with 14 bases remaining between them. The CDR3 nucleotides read TGTGCCAGCAGTGGTTACTCCCCCGGCTCCTACAATGAGCAGTTCTTC. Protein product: CASSGYSPGSYNEQFF.

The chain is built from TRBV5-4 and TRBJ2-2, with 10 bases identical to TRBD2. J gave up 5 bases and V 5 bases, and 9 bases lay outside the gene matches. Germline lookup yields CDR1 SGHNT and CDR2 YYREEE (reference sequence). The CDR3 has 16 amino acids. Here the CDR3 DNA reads TGTGCCAGCAGTCGCTTTAGCGGGGGGACGACCGGGGAGCTGTTTTTT. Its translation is CASSRFSGGTTGELFF.

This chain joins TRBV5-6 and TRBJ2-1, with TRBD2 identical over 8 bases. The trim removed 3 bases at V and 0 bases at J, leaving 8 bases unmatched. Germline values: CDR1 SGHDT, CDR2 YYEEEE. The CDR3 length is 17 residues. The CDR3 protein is CASSWGWAGGSYNEQFF. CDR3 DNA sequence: TGTGCCAGCAGCTGGGGTTGGGCGGGGGGCTCCTACAATGAGCAGTTCTTC.

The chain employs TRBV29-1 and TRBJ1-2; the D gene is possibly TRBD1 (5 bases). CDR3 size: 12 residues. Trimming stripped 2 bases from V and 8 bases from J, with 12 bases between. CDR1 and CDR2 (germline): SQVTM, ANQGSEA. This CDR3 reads CSVESGLGGYTF. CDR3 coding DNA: TGCAGCGTTGAATCAGGGCTGGGCGGCTACACCTTC. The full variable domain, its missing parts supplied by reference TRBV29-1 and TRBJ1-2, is SAVISQKPSRDICQRGTSLTIQCQVDSQVTMMFWYRQQPGQSLTLIATANQGSEATYESGFVIDKFPISRPNLTFSTLTVSNMSPEDSSIYLCSVESGLGGYTFGSGTRLTVV.

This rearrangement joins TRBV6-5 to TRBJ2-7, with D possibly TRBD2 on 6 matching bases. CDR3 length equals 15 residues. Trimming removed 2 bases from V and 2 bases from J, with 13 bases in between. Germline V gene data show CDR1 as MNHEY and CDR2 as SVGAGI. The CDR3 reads CASSYGGWGAYEQYF. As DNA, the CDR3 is TGTGCCAGCAGTTACGGCGGGTGGGGGGCCTACGAGCAGTACTTC.